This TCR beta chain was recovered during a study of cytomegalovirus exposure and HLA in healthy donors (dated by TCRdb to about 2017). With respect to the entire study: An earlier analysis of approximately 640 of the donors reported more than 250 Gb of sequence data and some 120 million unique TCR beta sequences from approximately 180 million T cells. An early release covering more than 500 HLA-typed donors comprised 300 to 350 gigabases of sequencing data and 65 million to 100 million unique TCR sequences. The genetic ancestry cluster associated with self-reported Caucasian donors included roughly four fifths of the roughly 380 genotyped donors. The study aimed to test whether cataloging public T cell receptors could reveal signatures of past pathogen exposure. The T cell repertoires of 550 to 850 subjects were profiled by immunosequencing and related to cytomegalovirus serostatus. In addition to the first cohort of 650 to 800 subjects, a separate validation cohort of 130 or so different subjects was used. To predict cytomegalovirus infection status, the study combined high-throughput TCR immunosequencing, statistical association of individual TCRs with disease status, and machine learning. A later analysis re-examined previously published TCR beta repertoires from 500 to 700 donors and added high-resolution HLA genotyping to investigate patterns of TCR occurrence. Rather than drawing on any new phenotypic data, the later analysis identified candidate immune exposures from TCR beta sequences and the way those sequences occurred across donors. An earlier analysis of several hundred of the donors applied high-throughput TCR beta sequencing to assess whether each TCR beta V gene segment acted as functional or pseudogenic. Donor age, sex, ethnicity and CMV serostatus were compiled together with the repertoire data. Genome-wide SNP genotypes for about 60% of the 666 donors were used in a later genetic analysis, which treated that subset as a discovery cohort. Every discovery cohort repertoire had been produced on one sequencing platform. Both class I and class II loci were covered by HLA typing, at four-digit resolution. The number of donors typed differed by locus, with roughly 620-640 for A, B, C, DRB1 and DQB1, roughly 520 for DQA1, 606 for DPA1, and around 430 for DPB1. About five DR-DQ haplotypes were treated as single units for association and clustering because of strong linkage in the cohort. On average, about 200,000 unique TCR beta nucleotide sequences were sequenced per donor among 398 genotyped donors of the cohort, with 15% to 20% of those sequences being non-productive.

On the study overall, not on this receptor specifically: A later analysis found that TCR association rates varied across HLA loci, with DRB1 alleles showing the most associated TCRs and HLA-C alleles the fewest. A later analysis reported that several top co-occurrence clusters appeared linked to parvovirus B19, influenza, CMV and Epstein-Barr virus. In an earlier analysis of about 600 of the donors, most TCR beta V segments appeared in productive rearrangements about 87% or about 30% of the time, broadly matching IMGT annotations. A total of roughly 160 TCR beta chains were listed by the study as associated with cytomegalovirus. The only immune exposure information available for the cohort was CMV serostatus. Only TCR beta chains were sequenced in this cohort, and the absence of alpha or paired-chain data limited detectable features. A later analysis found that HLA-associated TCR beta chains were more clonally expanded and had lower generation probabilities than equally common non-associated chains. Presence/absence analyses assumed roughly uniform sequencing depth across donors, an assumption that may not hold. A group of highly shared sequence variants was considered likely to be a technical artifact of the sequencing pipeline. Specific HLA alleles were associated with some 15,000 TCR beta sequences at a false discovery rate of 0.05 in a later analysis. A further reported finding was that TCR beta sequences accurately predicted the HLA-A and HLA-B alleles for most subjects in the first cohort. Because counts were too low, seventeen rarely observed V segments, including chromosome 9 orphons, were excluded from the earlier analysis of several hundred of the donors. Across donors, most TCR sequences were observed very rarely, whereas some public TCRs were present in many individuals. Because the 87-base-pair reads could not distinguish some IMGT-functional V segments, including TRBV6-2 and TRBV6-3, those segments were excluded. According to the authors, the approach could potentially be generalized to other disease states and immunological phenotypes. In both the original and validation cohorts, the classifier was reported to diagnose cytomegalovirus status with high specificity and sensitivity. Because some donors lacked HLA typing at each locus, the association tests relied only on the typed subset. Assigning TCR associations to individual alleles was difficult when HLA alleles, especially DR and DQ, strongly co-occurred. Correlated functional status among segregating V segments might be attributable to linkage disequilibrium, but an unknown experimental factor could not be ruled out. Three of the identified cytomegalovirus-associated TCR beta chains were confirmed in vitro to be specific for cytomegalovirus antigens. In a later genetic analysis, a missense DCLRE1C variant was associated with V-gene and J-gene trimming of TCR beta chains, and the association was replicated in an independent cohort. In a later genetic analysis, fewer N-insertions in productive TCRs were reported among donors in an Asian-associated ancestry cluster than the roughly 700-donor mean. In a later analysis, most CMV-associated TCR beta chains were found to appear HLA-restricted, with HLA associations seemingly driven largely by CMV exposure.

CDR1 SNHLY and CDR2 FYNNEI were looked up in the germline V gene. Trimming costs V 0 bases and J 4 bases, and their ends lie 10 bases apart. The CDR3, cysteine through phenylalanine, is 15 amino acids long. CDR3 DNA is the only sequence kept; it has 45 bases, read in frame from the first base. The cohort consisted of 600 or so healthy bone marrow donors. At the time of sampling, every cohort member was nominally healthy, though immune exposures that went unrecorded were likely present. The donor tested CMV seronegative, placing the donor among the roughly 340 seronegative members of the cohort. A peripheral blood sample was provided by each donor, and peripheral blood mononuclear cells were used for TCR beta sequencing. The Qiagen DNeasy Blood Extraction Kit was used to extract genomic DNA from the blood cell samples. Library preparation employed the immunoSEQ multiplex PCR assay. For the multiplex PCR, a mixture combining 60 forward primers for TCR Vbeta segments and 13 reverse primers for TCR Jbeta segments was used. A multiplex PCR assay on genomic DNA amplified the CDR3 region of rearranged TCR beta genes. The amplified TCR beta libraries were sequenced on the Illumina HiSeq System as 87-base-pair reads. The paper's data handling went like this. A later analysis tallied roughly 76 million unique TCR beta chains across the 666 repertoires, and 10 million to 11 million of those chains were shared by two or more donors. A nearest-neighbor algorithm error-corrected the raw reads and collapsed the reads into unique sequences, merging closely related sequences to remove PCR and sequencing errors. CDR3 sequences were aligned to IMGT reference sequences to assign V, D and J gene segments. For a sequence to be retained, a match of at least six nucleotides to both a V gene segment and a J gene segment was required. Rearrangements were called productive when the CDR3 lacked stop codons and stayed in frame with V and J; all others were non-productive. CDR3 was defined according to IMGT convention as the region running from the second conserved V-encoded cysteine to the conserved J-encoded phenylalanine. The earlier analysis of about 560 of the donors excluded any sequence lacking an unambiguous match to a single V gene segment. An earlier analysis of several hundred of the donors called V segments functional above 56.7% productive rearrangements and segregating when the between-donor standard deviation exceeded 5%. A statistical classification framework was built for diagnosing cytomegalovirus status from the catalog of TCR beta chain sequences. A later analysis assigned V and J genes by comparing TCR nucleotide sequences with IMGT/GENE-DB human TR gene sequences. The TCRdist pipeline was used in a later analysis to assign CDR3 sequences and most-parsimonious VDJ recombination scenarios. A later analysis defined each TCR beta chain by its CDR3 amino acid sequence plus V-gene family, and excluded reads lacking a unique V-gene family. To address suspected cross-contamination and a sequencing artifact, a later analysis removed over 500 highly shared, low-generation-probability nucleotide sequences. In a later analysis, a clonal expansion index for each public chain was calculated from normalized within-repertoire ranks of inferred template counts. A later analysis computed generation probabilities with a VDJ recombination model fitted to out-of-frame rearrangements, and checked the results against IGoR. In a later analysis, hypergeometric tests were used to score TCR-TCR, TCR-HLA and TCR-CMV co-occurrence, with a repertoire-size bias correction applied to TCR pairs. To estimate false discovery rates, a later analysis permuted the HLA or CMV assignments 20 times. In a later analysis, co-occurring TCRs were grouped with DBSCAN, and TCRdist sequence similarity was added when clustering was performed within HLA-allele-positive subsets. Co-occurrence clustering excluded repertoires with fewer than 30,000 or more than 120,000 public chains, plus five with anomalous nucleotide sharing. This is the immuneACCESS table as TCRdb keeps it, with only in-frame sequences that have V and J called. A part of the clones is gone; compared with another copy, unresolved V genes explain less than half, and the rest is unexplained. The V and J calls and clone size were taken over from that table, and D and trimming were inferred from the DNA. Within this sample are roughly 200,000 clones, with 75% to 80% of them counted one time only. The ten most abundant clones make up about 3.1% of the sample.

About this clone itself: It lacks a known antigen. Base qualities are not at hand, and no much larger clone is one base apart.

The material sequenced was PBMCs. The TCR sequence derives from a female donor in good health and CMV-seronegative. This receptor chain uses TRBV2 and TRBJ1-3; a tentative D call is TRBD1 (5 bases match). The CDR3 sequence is CASSEAGGYGNTIYF. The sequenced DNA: TGTGCCAGCAGTGAAGCCGGGGGTTACGGAAACACCATATATTTT.